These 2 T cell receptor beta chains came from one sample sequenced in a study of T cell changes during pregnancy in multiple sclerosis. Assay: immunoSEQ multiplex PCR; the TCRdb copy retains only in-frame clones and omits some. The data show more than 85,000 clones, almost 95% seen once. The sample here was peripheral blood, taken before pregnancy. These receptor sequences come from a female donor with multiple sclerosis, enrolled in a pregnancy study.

The chain's CDR3 is CAWSVRRGRVSKNIQYF. The CDR3 region has the DNA TGTGCCTGGAGTGTACGGAGGGGGCGGGTGTCCAAAAACATTCAGTACTTC. This chain uses TRBV30 with TRBJ2-4; perhaps TRBD1 as D (7 bases). CDR1 is GTSNPN, CDR2 SVGIG, per germline (reference sequence). Between the trimmed V and J ends, which lost 0 bases and 2 bases, there was a span of 17 bases. This CDR3 spans 17 amino acids.

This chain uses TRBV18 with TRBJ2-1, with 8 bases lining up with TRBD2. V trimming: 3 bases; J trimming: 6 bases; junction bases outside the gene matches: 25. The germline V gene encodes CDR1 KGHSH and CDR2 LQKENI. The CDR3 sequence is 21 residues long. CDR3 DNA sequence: TGTGCCAGCTCACCCCTGAGGTTAGCGGGGAGAGAGCAACCGTCGGGCAATGAGCAGTTCTTC. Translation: CASSPLRLAGREQPSGNEQFF.